This record covers a single TCR beta chain. Its target is not known. The data originate from a study of blood T cells in healthy people across ages. General study results and limits: Naive T cell percentage showed a strong correlation with the diversity of TCR beta. Expanded clonotype shifts may have been confounded, as the donors had an unknown CMV status.

A second PCR, run for about 7 to 11 cycles, used a sample-barcoded 5' primer plus a J-beta primer mix. Carrying 12 random nucleotides, a template-switch adaptor labeled each individual cDNA molecule. Per sample, CDR3-containing paired-end reads numbered at least 2.5 million. TCRdb fed the 5' RACE reads into MiXCR, producing one record per CDR3 protein. The sample holds 1.8 million or so distinct CDR3 sequences; around 40% are singletons and the top ten take about 21%. With 3 bases removed from V and 7 bases from J, the gap between germline ends came to 15 bases. Germline CDR1 LGHDT, CDR2 YNNKEL (reference sequence). This CDR3 region has 14 residues.

The specimen was blood. The clonotype originates from a human donor in good health. The chain carries TRBV3-1 and TRBJ2-5; possible D gene TRBD1, 6 bases. In nucleotides, the CDR3 is TGTGCCAGCAGCCACCGCAGGGGTCCGGGGACCCAGTACTTC. Translating it yields CASSHRRGPGTQYF.